A selection of T cell receptor beta chains follows, all from one sample in a study of blood T cells in healthy people across ages. TCRdb recomputed calls from the 5' RACE reads with MiXCR, one row per CDR3 protein. Altogether around 1,000,000 distinct CDR3 sequences are present, less than 45% being singletons, with the ten largest covering around 12%. The sequenced material came from blood. The receptors come from a man aged 18-30 years in good health. Both conserved end residues are part of each CDR3. D genes are given only for firm matches. Clone size appears in some rows only: once, few, many, or a class for an expanded clone.

size	J	D	V	DNA	CDR3
few	TRBJ1-2	TRBD1	TRBV4-1	TGCGCCAGCAGCCAGGCTCAGGGGGGAAATGGCTACACCTTC	CASSQAQGGNGYTF
few	TRBJ1-2	NA	TRBV5-1	TGCGCCAGCAGCTTGGGAACGTCAGGGCACTATGGCTACACCTTC	CASSLGTSGHYGYTF
few	TRBJ1-4	NA	TRBV5-1	TGCGCCAGCAGCTTAACCCTGACGGCTAATGAAAAACTGTTTTTT	CASSLTLTANEKLFF
NA	TRBJ2-7	NA	TRBV6-1	TGTGCCAGCAGTGCCCTGCCCGGGACCCAGCCCTACAATGAGCAGTACTTC	CASSALPGTQPYNEQYF
many	TRBJ2-4	NA	TRBV4-2	TGTGCCAGCAGCCAAGATAGCTCGAAAAACATTCAGTACTTC	CASSQDSSKNIQYF
NA	TRBJ1-2	NA	TRBV5-1	TGCGCCAGCAGCTGGCGGCTCGGGACAAACTATGGCTACACCTTC	CASSWRLGTNYGYTF
NA	TRBJ2-3	NA	TRBV7-6	TGTGCCAGCAGTCCAAGTAGTCGAGGAGATACGCAGTATTTT	CASSPSSRGDTQYF
NA	TRBJ1-1	NA	TRBV6-1	TGTGCCAGCAGTGAAGTTCCAGCGAACACTGAAGCTTTCTTT	CASSEVPANTEAFF
NA	TRBJ2-3	TRBD2	TRBV4-2	TGTGCCAGCAGCCAGCAACCGGGACTAGCGTATACGCAGTATTTT	CASSQQPGLAYTQYF
NA	TRBJ2-4	TRBD1	TRBV7-2	TGTGCCAGCAGCCCACGACAGGGCCGCAAAAACATTCAGTACTTC	CASSPRQGRKNIQYF
NA	TRBJ1-3	NA	TRBV7-9	TGTGCCAGCAGCTTAGCTGGGGGACCGAGGACCTCTGGAAACACCATATATTTT	CASSLAGGPRTSGNTIYF
few	TRBJ1-6	NA	TRBV12-3/TRBV12-4	TGTGCCAGCAGGGGTTCGGACGCGTATAATTCACCCCTCCACTTT	CASRGSDAYNSPLHF
NA	TRBJ2-1	TRBD2	TRBV6-2/TRBV6-3	TGTGCCAGCAGCCCGCGGACTAGCGGGGCCGAATTTAATGAGCAGTTCTTC	CASSPRTSGAEFNEQFF
NA	TRBJ1-2	NA	TRBV2	TGTGCCAGCAGTGAACACAGGAGAGCTAACTATGGCTACACCTTC	CASSEHRRANYGYTF
few	TRBJ2-1	TRBD2	TRBV4-1	TGCGCCAGCAGCCAAGGTGCGGGGGGGATGAATGAGCAGTTCTTC	CASSQGAGGMNEQFF
NA	TRBJ2-7	TRBD1	TRBV5-1	TGCGCCAGCAGCCCTACAGGGGAGAGATACAATGAGCAGTACTTC	CASSPTGERYNEQYF
NA	TRBJ2-1	NA	TRBV9	TGTGCCAGCAGCGGTAGCCTAAGGGACCTCTCCTACAATGAGCAGTTCTTC	CASSGSLRDLSYNEQFF
NA	TRBJ2-1	TRBD2	TRBV12-3/TRBV12-4	TGTGCCAGCAGGGGACTAGCGGAGATCCACAATGAGCAGTTCTTC	CASRGLAEIHNEQFF
few	TRBJ2-1	NA	TRBV5-1	TGCGCCAGCAGCTTGGGGGCTGTAAATGAGCAGTTCTTC	CASSLGAVNEQFF
NA	TRBJ1-5	NA	TRBV3-1	TGTGCCAGCAGCCAAGTAAAGAGGCAGCCTAGCAATCAGCCCCAGCATTTT	CASSQVKRQPSNQPQHF
NA	TRBJ1-2	NA	TRBV12-3/TRBV12-4	TGTGCCAGCAGTTACGGGCGGGGAAACCGCTACACCTTC	CASSYGRGNRYTF
NA	TRBJ2-7	TRBD2	TRBV20-1	TGCAGTGCGATGACTAGCCGCACAACCTACGAGCAGTACTTC	CSAMTSRTTYEQYF
many	TRBJ2-2	NA	TRBV3-1	TGTGCCAGCAGCCAAGTCGGCACCGGGGAGCTGTTTTTT	CASSQVGTGELFF
NA	TRBJ1-2	NA	TRBV9	TGTGCCAGCAGCGTAGGATCCGGGAATGAGAATGGCTACACCTTC	CASSVGSGNENGYTF
NA	TRBJ1-2	NA	TRBV28	TGTGCCAGCAGTTTATTGGGGGTATACTATGGCTACACCTTC	CASSLLGVYYGYTF
NA	TRBJ1-2	TRBD1	TRBV20-1	TGCAGTGAGGTGGACAGGACCTATGGCTACACCTTC	CSEVDRTYGYTF
few	TRBJ2-5	NA	TRBV29-1	TGCAGCGTTGAAGAGGGGTGGGAGACCCAGTACTTC	CSVEEGWETQYF
NA	TRBJ1-2	NA	TRBV12-3/TRBV12-4	TGTGCCAGCAGTTTAGGTGTAGGGCTTAACTATGGCTACACCTTC	CASSLGVGLNYGYTF
NA	TRBJ2-5	NA	TRBV4-3	TGCGCCGGCAGCCAAGGTCTTTCAGAGACCCAGTACTTC	CAGSQGLSETQYF
many	TRBJ2-3	NA	TRBV3-1	TGTGCCAGCAGCCAAGAGGACCCCTCGGATACGCAGTATTTT	CASSQEDPSDTQYF
NA	TRBJ2-7	NA	TRBV15	TGTGCCACATCCACGGGATCGGTACCTTACGAGCAGTACTTC	CATSTGSVPYEQYF
NA	TRBJ1-2	TRBD1	TRBV5-1	TGCGCCAGCAGCTGGACAGGGGGCATATTGGGCTACACCTTC	CASSWTGGILGYTF
few	TRBJ1-2	NA	TRBV6-6	TGTGCCAGCAGTTCCCGACAGGCCACGTATGGCTACACCTTC	CASSSRQATYGYTF
many	TRBJ2-1	TRBD2	TRBV7-6	TGTGCCAGCAGCTTATCGGCGGGGGATTACAATGAGCAGTTCTTC	CASSLSAGDYNEQFF
NA	TRBJ1-2	NA	TRBV4-2	TGTGCCAGCAGCCAAGAACCCCCCTTGACAGGTTATGGCTACACCTTC	CASSQEPPLTGYGYTF
once	TRBJ1-2	NA	TRBV20-1	TGCAGTGCTAGAGATCAGGCCTACTATGGCTACACCTTC	CSARDQAYYGYTF
NA	TRBJ2-7	TRBD1	TRBV5-1	TGCGCCAGCAGCCATGGACAGGGCTCCTACGAGCAGTACTTC	CASSHGQGSYEQYF
NA	TRBJ2-7	NA	TRBV20-1	TGCAGTGCTAGTCCCCCTCCGGACAGCCGATCCTACGAGCAGTACTTC	CSASPPPDSRSYEQYF
NA	TRBJ1-5	NA	TRBV20-1	TGCAGTGCTCTTTGGGGGAATCAGCCCCAGCATTTT	CSALWGNQPQHF
NA	TRBJ1-2	NA	TRBV4-2	TGTGCCAGCAGCCAAGATGCCTCACCCGGTGGCTATGGCTACACCTTC	CASSQDASPGGYGYTF
few	TRBJ1-5	NA	TRBV12-3/TRBV12-4	TGTGCCAGCAGTTTAGAACATCAGCCCCAGCATTTT	CASSLEHQPQHF
NA	TRBJ2-1	NA	TRBV20-1	TGCAGTGCTAGAGATTATGATGAGCAGTTCTTC	CSARDYDEQFF
few	TRBJ1-6	TRBD1	TRBV7-2	TGTGCCAGCAGCTCCCAGACAGGGGCGGATTCACCCCTCCACTTT	CASSSQTGADSPLHF
NA	TRBJ1-6	NA	TRBV7-9	TGTGCCAGCAGCCACCATCGGACGGAGAGCTCCTATAATTCACCCCTCCACTTT	CASSHHRTESSYNSPLHF
NA	TRBJ1-2	NA	TRBV7-2	TGTGCCAGCAGCGCCGACAGGTGGGGCGGCTACACCTTC	CASSADRWGGYTF
many	TRBJ2-1	NA	TRBV10-3	TGTGCCATCAGTGAAGTTGCAGGGGTATATTCCAATGAGCAGTTCTTC	CAISEVAGVYSNEQFF